A selection of T cell receptor beta chains follows, all from one sample in a study of CD8+ T cells in alopecia areata. The repertoire was sequenced with immunoSEQ multiplex PCR; TCRdb's copy has only in-frame clones and lacks some. Here the sample spans 50,000 to 70,000 clones, 44% being singletons. Sequencing was performed on NKG2D-low CD8+ T cells sorted from blood. Receptor source: a human donor with alopecia areata. Both conserved end residues are part of each CDR3. A D gene is named only where the DNA matches it firmly. Clone size, where shown, is once, few, many, or a class for clones that have expanded.

TRBV29-1,.,TRBJ1-2,TRBD1,CSVVIAGQGNYGYTF,TGCAGCGTTGTAATAGCGGGACAGGGTAACTATGGCTACACCTTC
TRBV7-9,.,TRBJ2-4,.,CASSPPGANIQYF,TGTGCCAGCAGCCCCCCCGGGGCAAACATTCAGTACTTC
TRBV5-1,few,TRBJ2-1,.,CASSLVAGSNSYNEQFF,TGCGCCAGCAGCTTGGTAGCAGGGTCGAACTCCTACAATGAGCAGTTCTTC
TRBV7-8,once,TRBJ1-6,TRBD1,CASSSWTGGSPLHF,TGTGCCAGCAGCTCCTGGACAGGGGGCTCACCCCTCCACTTT
TRBV29-1,few,TRBJ1-2,.,CSVEDWRAGDTNYGYTF,TGCAGCGTTGAAGATTGGAGGGCAGGAGATACGAACTATGGCTACACCTTC
TRBV29-1,once,TRBJ2-3,.,CSVRQDTDTQYF,TGCAGCGTTAGACAGGACACAGATACGCAGTATTTT
TRBV27,.,TRBJ2-7,.,CASAYQTGPYEQYF,TGTGCCAGCGCTTACCAAACGGGTCCCTACGAGCAGTACTTC
TRBV13,.,TRBJ2-1,TRBD2,CSTSAGGYNEQFF,TGTTCTACTAGCGCGGGGGGCTACAATGAGCAGTTCTTC
TRBV7-9,once,TRBJ1-2,TRBD1,CASSPTGTGAGYGYTF,TGTGCCAGCAGCCCCACGGGGACAGGGGCCGGGTATGGCTACACCTTC
TRBV7-3,few,TRBJ2-3,.,CASSSGNSRTDTQYF,TGTGCCAGCAGCTCCGGGAACAGCCGCACAGATACGCAGTATTTT
TRBV29-1,few,TRBJ1-1,.,CSGGGAWTEAFF,TGCAGCGGTGGTGGGGCATGGACTGAAGCTTTCTTT
TRBV27,.,TRBJ2-1,.,CASSFGFMQFF,TGTGCCAGCAGTTTTGGGTTCATGCAGTTCTTC
TRBV30,.,TRBJ2-1,.,CAWVGSASSYNEQFF,TGTGCCTGGGTAGGTAGCGCGAGCTCCTACAATGAGCAGTTCTTC
TRBV29-1,.,TRBJ2-5,.,CSVEDETQYF,TGCAGCGTTGAGGACGAGACCCAGTACTTC
TRBV5-1,.,TRBJ2-4,.,CASSPGRGEGVNIQYF,TGCGCCAGCAGCCCCGGACGAGGAGAGGGGGTAAACATTCAGTACTTC
TRBV5-1,.,TRBJ2-5,TRBD1,CASSHPQGEETQYF,TGCGCCAGCAGTCACCCTCAGGGGGAAGAGACCCAGTACTTC
TRBV4-3,few,TRBJ2-7,TRBD1,CASSQATDRGEQYF,TGCGCCAGCAGCCAAGCCACCGACAGGGGCGAGCAGTACTTC